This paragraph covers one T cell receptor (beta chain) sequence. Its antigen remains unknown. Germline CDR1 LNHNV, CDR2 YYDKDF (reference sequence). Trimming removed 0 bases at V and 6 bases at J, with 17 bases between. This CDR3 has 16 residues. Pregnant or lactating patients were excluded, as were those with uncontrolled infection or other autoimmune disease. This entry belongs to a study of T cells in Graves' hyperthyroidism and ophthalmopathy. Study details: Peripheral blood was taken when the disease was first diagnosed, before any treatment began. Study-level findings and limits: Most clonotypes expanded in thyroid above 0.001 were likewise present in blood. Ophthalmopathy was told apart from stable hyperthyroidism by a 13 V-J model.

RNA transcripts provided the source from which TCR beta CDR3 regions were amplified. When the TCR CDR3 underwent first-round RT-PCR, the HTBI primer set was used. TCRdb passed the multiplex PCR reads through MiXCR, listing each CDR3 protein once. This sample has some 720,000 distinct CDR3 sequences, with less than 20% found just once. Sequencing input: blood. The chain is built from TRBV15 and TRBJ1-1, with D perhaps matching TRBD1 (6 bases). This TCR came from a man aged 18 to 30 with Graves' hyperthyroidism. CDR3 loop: CATSRDALNRAAEAFF. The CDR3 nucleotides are TGTGCCACCAGCAGAGATGCCCTGAACAGGGCTGCTGAAGCTTTCTTT.